The rows below give T cell receptor beta chains drawn from one sample of a study of blood T cells in healthy people across ages. Each CDR3 protein is one row after TCRdb ran MiXCR on the 5' RACE reads. The sample lists some 1.4 million distinct CDR3 sequences, about 43% occurring once. The sample taken for sequencing was blood. The source is a woman aged 18-29 years in good health. CDR3s include the opening cysteine and the closing phenylalanine or tryptophan. Fields, in order: D gene, clone size, V gene, J gene, CDR3 protein. D genes are given only for firm matches. Clone sizes are given selectively: once, few, many, or a class where the clone is expanded.

.	.	TRBV5-1	TRBJ2-7	CASSLRVAASEQYF
.	.	TRBV7-6	TRBJ2-1	CASSLLGSTSYNEQFF
.	many	TRBV29-1	TRBJ2-3	CSVEGQGKSDTQYF
TRBD1	.	TRBV20-1	TRBJ1-2	CSARYDRGDCGYTF
.	.	TRBV6-2/TRBV6-3	TRBJ1-2	CASSRSRSANYGYTF
.	.	TRBV6-6	TRBJ1-1	CASRLSEGTEAFF
.	.	TRBV29-1	TRBJ1-2	CSVGSGRDYGYTF
TRBD1	.	TRBV7-9	.	CASSDSDRHYEQYF
.	.	TRBV6-6	TRBJ1-1	CASSYSPGMGTEAFF
.	once	TRBV2	TRBJ1-2	CASSEGRTGLNGYTF
.	.	TRBV11-2	TRBJ1-1	CASSDYNGVLEAFF
.	.	TRBV5-1	TRBJ1-1	CASSPTPGPTEAFF
.	few	TRBV11-2	TRBJ2-1	CASSFFETFYNEQFF
TRBD1	.	TRBV20-1	TRBJ1-6	CSAPPGTGSSPLHF
TRBD2	few	TRBV12-3/TRBV12-4	TRBJ2-3	CASGPTGGDTQYF
.	.	TRBV20-1	TRBJ2-1	CSAHPSGLFGEQFF
.	.	TRBV24-1	TRBJ1-2	CATSDSGGNYGYTF
TRBD1	.	TRBV4-2	TRBJ2-7	CASSQDGTASYEQYF
TRBD1	.	TRBV5-1	TRBJ1-2	CASSLPTGVSADGYTF
TRBD1	many	TRBV29-1	TRBJ2-1	CSVLGQGTGEESSYNEQFF
TRBD2	few	TRBV7-2	TRBJ2-5	CASSPTGLAGLQETQYF
.	.	TRBV9	TRBJ2-6	CASSVAVGANVLTF
TRBD1	.	TRBV10-3	TRBJ1-1	CAISPRTGGNTEAFF
TRBD2	few	TRBV18	TRBJ2-7	CASSPLAGGTEQYF
TRBD2	.	TRBV20-1	TRBJ2-3	CSARDKRGFSTDTQYF
TRBD1	.	TRBV4-1	TRBJ2-6	CASSHPPWGQGFSGANVLTF
.	.	TRBV10-3	TRBJ2-7	CAIRGLGENGGEQYF
.	few	TRBV14	TRBJ2-3	CASSRPGRALDTQYF
.	few	TRBV5-1	TRBJ2-1	CASSLNRLYNEQFF
TRBD1	few	TRBV12-3/TRBV12-4	TRBJ2-7	CASSQLGTEIYEQYF
.	few	TRBV5-6	TRBJ1-6	CASSTGPLDPSPLHF
TRBD2	many	TRBV3-1	TRBJ2-3	CASSQDLGLAGEDTQYF
TRBD1	.	TRBV7-8	TRBJ2-5	CASSLGQAGTQYF
.	few	TRBV10-3	TRBJ2-1	CAISESDGGSYNEQFF
.	few	TRBV7-2	TRBJ2-1	CASSQGPSGAYNEQFF
TRBD2	.	TRBV4-1	TRBJ2-7	CASSQVLGERGYEQYF
TRBD1	.	TRBV5-1	.	CASSFTRGPYNEQYF
.	.	TRBV7-9	TRBJ1-1	CASSGAGVTEAFF
.	.	TRBV7-8	TRBJ2-1	CASSLAARTDEQFF
.	.	TRBV20-1	TRBJ1-2	CSAPQGPVSYGYTF
.	.	TRBV3-1	TRBJ2-1	CASSLQDFDYEQFF
.	.	TRBV15	TRBJ2-3	CATSGGTLDTQYF
.	.	TRBV6-5	TRBJ2-7	CASSYAPMAEQYF
.	.	TRBV9	TRBJ1-2	CASSLEGFGYGYTF
.	few	TRBV9	TRBJ1-6	CASSATGQYSSYNSPLHF
TRBD2	few	TRBV5-5	TRBJ2-1	CASSSFAGVNEQFF
TRBD2	.	TRBV27	TRBJ2-5	CASSSKIGGTPLEQYF